A single T cell receptor (beta chain) is shown here with its context. Its target is not known. This sample is drawn from a study of STAT5B mutations in CD4+ large granular lymphocyte leukemia. Study-wide results and caveats: No patients shared main leukemic clonotypes, though around 25% appeared at low frequency elsewhere. TRBV06-family usage was enriched in top patient clones (8/27) versus controls (2/35).

This table comes from immunoSEQ multiplex PCR, and its TCRdb copy is limited to in-frame clones, with some not included. The top ten hold approximately 0.3% of the sample, which has tens of thousands of clones, roughly 72% seen once. CDR1 and CDR2 from the germline V gene are WNHNN and SYGVQD (reference sequence). Trimming took 4 bases from V and 0 from J, leaving 13 bases between them. CDR3 length: 16 residues. Sequenced input: CD4+ T cells from blood buffy coats. The J gene is TRBJ2-1, the V gene TRBV10-1, with D unresolved. This receptor was obtained from a human donor in good health. The CDR3 protein is CASSVEPTSSYNEQFF. The CDR3 DNA follows: TGCGCCAGCAGTGTCGAGCCGACGAGCTCCTACAATGAGCAGTTCTTC.